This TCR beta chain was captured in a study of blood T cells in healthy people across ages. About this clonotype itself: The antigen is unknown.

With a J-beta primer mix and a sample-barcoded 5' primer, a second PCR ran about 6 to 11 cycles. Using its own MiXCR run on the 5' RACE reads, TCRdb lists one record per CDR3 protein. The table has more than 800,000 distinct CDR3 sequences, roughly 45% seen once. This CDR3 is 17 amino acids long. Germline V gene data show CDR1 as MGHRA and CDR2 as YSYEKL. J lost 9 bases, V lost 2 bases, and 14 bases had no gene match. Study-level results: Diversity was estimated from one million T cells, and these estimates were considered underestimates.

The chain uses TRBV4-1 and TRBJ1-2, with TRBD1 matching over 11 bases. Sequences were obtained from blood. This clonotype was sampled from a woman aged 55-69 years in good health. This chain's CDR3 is CASSQPLPGQGASRYTF. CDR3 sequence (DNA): TGCGCCAGCAGCCAACCCTTGCCCGGACAGGGGGCAAGTCGCTACACCTTC.